Below, 32 T cell receptor beta chains from the same sample are listed, as sequenced in a study of T cells in Graves' hyperthyroidism and ophthalmopathy. Authors of the study amplified TCR beta CDR3 regions from RNA transcripts. TCR CDR3 underwent first-round RT-PCR with the HTBI primer set. MiXCR, run by TCRdb on the multiplex PCR reads, gives a single entry per CDR3 protein. The repertoire consists of under 450,000 distinct CDR3 sequences, with approximately 18% occurring once and the leading ten covering 34%. Material for sequencing was blood. Receptors were obtained from a woman aged 25-40 years with Graves' hyperthyroidism that later progressed to Graves' ophthalmopathy.

The table lists this clonotype with many counts. The J gene is TRBJ2-2, the V gene TRBV28, with D perhaps being TRBD1 or TRBD2 (5 bases each). CDR1 is MDHEN, CDR2 SYDVKM, per germline. The CDR3 spans 16 residues. Deletions cut 6 bases from V and 1 base from J, with 15 bases between. The CDR3 loop is CASRVGATGNTGELFF. CDR3 coding DNA: TGTGCCAGCAGAGTCGGGGCCACAGGGAACACCGGGGAGCTGTTTTTT.

In this sample, this clonotype turned up many times. The genes are TRBV12-3 or TRBV12-4 and TRBJ2-2; 7 nucleotides align to TRBD1. The CDR3 is made up of 15 amino acids. V shed 5 bases and J 1 base; nucleotides not matched to a gene: 4. The CDR3 is CASSRTGENTGELFF. DNA for the CDR3: TGTGCCAGCAGTCGGACAGGAGAGAACACCGGGGAGCTGTTTTTT.

This clonotype was counted only a few times. The chain combines TRBV5-1 with TRBJ2-5; D uncertain. Between the trimmed V and J ends, which lost 1 base and 6 bases, there was a span of 7 bases. Germline V lookup: CDR1 SGHRS, CDR2 YFSETQ. CDR3 length: 12 amino acids. DNA of the CDR3: TGCGCCAGCAGCTTGACTGTGAAGACCCAGTACTTC. It is translated as CASSLTVKTQYF.

This clonotype was seen a few times. The chain is built from TRBV15 and TRBJ2-5; TRBD1 agrees at 12 bases. The CDR3 has 18 residues. V lost 0 bases to trimming and J lost 8 bases; unmatched junction nucleotides: 13. Germline V lookup: CDR1 LNHNV, CDR2 YYDKDF (reference sequence). CDR3 DNA: TGTGCCACCAGCAGAGAACTCACCGGGACAGGGGGCTACGGCACCCAGTACTTC. Its protein is CATSRELTGTGGYGTQYF.

This clonotype occurred many times. In DNA form, the CDR3 reads TGTGCCAGCAGCTCCGCACCCTCAGATACGCAGTATTTT. It translates to CASSSAPSDTQYF. V gene TRBV11-3 combines with J gene TRBJ2-3; D is uncertain. V was cut by 4 bases and J by 4 bases, with 9 bases left in between. Germline lookup yields CDR1 SGHNT and CDR2 YENEEA. The CDR3 is 13 amino acids.

This clonotype has a count of ten or more. V usage is TRBV6-1 and J usage is TRBJ2-7; a possible D gene is TRBD2 (6 bases). Germline V gives CDR1 MNHNS, CDR2 SASEGT. The V and J ends lost 6 bases and 5 bases respectively, with 17 bases between them. This CDR3 is 14 amino acids long. Here the CDR3 reads CASSRGDPLHEQYF. The CDR3 coding sequence is TGTGCCAGCAGCCGCGGGGATCCCCTCCACGAGCAGTACTTC.

This clonotype came up many times. This chain uses TRBV12-3 or TRBV12-4 with TRBJ1-4; D is undetermined. V lost 7 bases, J lost 5 bases, and 11 bases lay in between. The CDR3 length is 13 residues. CDR3 bases: TGTGCCAGCAAAGAGACGGTAAATGAAAAACTGTTTTTT. Protein sequence: CASKETVNEKLFF.

In its sample, this clonotype was seen many times. The chain couples TRBV5-1 to TRBJ2-1, with TRBD1 identical over 9 bases. The trim removed 2 bases at V and 9 bases at J, leaving 6 bases unmatched. The CDR3 has 14 residues. Germline V CDR1 and CDR2: SGHRS, YFSETQ. The CDR3 sequence is CASSFSGTGIEQFF. CDR3 nucleotide sequence: TGCGCCAGCAGCTTTTCGGGGACAGGGATTGAGCAGTTCTTC.

The J gene is TRBJ1-2, the V gene TRBV7-2; D is possibly TRBD1 (6 bases). CDR1 and CDR2 (germline): SGHTA, FQGNSA. CDR3 size: 15 residues. V was trimmed by 10 bases and J by 3 bases, leaving 21 bases between them. For the CDR3, the DNA is TGTGCCACTCTCAGAGGGGCAGGGGCTGACTATGGCTACACCTTC. Translating it yields CATLRGAGADYGYTF.

At least ten counts were recorded for this clonotype. As DNA, the CDR3 is TGTGCCAGTACGCAGGGGCTAGCTGGGGAGACCCAGTACTTC. Translating gives CASTQGLAGETQYF. This rearrangement joins TRBV2 to TRBJ2-5; tentative D call: TRBD1 (6 bases). Germline values: CDR1 SNHLY, CDR2 FYNNEI. The length of the CDR3 is 14 residues. The germline V and J ends were trimmed by 9 bases and 5 bases, with 19 bases remaining between them.

This chain's CDR3 is CSAEARFDEAFF. The CDR3 DNA reads as TGCAGTGCTGAGGCTCGGTTCGATGAAGCTTTCTTT. The chain recombines TRBV20-1 with TRBJ1-1; D call uncertain. CDR1 and CDR2 from the germline V gene are DFQATT and SNEGSKA (reference sequence). The CDR3 consists of 12 residues. Deletions cut 5 bases from V and 7 bases from J, with 14 bases between.

This clonotype was counted a few times. This chain joins TRBV19 and TRBJ2-7, with D possibly being TRBD1 (6 bases). The CDR3 has 13 residues. Trimming shortened V by 5 bases and J by 5 bases, and 13 bases separated the two germline ends. Germline CDR1 and CDR2: LNHDA and SQIVND (reference sequence). This CDR3 is CASSLTDRNEQYF. CDR3 coding DNA: TGTGCCAGTAGTTTAACCGACAGGAACGAGCAGTACTTC.

This clonotype was found many times. V and J are TRBV5-5 and TRBJ1-4; maybe TRBD1 (5 bases). This CDR3 spans 17 amino acids. CDR1 SGHKS and CDR2 YYEKEE come from the germline V gene (reference sequence). Trimming left V 4 bases short and J 4 bases short, with 20 bases between. The CDR3 nucleotides read TGTGCCAGCAGCCCAGCGGGGCCCATCATGATTAATGAAAAACTGTTTTTT. Residues: CASSPAGPIMINEKLFF.

This clonotype was observed many times. CDR3 coding DNA: TGCAGTGCGGGTGCCGGGACAGGGGCTGGCGAGCAGTACTTC. It codes for CSAGAGTGAGEQYF. This rearrangement joins TRBV20-1 to TRBJ2-7; the match to TRBD1 covers 10 bases. The CDR3 consists of 14 residues. From germline, CDR1 is DFQATT and CDR2 SNEGSKA (reference sequence). The junction had 11 bases not matched to a gene; V was cut back by 6 bases and J by 6 bases.

This clonotype was observed at least ten times. The J gene is TRBJ2-1, the V gene TRBV7-9; weak D call: TRBD1 (5 bases). Trimming cost V 5 bases and J 10 bases, with 21 bases left between them. The CDR3 is 15 residues long. Germline V CDR1 and CDR2: SEHNR, FQNEAQ (reference sequence). CDR3 in DNA: TGTGCCAGCAGCCGCCTTACCCCATCAGGGCGGGAGCAGTTCTTC. Protein: CASSRLTPSGREQFF.

This clonotype was detected ten times or more. This chain uses TRBV19 with TRBJ2-1; maybe TRBD1 (6 bases). There are 17 residues in the CDR3. CDR1 is LNHDA, CDR2 SQIVND, per germline (reference sequence). Trimming removed 3 bases at V and 1 base at J, with 16 bases between. As DNA, the CDR3 is TGTGCCAGTAGTATGCGACAGGCCACCTGGTCCTACAATGAGCAGTTCTTC. Its protein product is CASSMRQATWSYNEQFF.

With respect to this clonotype: The CDR3 does not end in the conserved phenylalanine or tryptophan, so this is likely a read error. CDR3 sequence (DNA): TGCGCCAGCACCTTGGACAGGGGGCAGCCCCAGCATTCT. Translated: CASTLDRGQPQHS. The chain recombines TRBV10-2 with TRBJ1-5, with 10 bases matching TRBD1. Germline-derived CDR1 and CDR2 are WSHSY and SAAADI. The CDR3 extends over 13 amino acids. Trimming removed 7 bases from V and 7 bases from J; junction bases left unmatched: 4.

With respect to this clonotype: A much larger clone lies a single base off, so this may be a read error. The CDR3 loop reads CASRTEYYSNQPQHF. In nucleotides, the CDR3 is TGTGCCAGCAGAACAGAATATTATAGCAATCAGCCCCAGCATTTT. The J gene is TRBJ1-5, the V gene TRBV12-3 or TRBV12-4, with D hard to call. This CDR3 has 15 residues. Trimming stripped 6 bases from V and 0 bases from J, with 12 bases between.

The J gene is TRBJ1-1, the V gene TRBV2; unclear D gene. Trimming left V 6 bases short and J 5 bases short, with 13 bases between. The CDR3 runs 13 residues. The germline gives CDR1 SNHLY, CDR2 FYNNEI. The CDR3 DNA reads TGTGCCAGCAGCGACCGCGGGGAAACTGAAGCTTTCTTT. Translating it yields CASSDRGETEAFF.

There are many counts of this clonotype. The CDR3 sequence: CASSRGGASSYNEQFF. The CDR3 coding sequence is TGTGCCAGCAGCCGGGGAGGGGCGAGCTCCTACAATGAGCAGTTCTTC. The chain uses TRBV7-9 and TRBJ2-1, with 7 bases aligning to TRBD2. The CDR3 sequence is 16 residues long. V dropped 5 bases and J dropped 0; count of bases not matched to a gene: 7. CDR1 is SEHNR and CDR2 is FQNEAQ in the germline V gene (reference sequence).

In its sample, this clonotype was seen a few times. CDR3 sequence (DNA): TGTGCCAGCAGCATCAGGGGTTTTGACTACGAGCAGTACTTC. As protein: CASSIRGFDYEQYF. The rearrangement uses TRBV5-8 and TRBJ2-7, with D tentatively TRBD1 (6 bases). Germline lookup yields CDR1 SGHTS and CDR2 YDEGEE. The CDR3 runs 14 residues. Trimming removed 4 bases at V and 3 bases at J, with 14 bases between.

This clonotype was detected many times. The rearrangement links TRBV20-1 to TRBJ2-5, with TRBD2 matching 8 bases. The CDR3 consists of 13 residues. Looked up from germline, CDR1 is DFQATT and CDR2 is SNEGSKA (reference sequence). V shed 7 bases and J 5 bases; nucleotides not matched to a gene: 9. The CDR3 DNA reads as TGCAGTGTGACAGTAGCGGGATTTGAGACCCAGTACTTC. This gives the protein CSVTVAGFETQYF.

This clonotype has ten or more counts. This chain uses TRBV28 with TRBJ2-1; D is perhaps TRBD2 (6 bases). In germline, CDR1 is MDHEN, CDR2 SYDVKM. The CDR3 is made up of 19 amino acids. Trimming took off 2 bases at V and 0 bases at J, with 20 bases between the two ends. Here the CDR3 reads CASSLRGLVGGNSYNEQFF. The CDR3 bases are TGTGCCAGCAGTTTACGGGGACTTGTTGGCGGAAACTCCTACAATGAGCAGTTCTTC.

The V gene is TRBV11-2, the J gene TRBJ2-1, with D hard to call. The CDR3 sequence is 15 residues long. Germline V gene data show CDR1 as SGHAT and CDR2 as FQNNGV. V gave up 0 bases and J gave up 12 bases, with 18 bases separating them. This CDR3 is CASSLDHGEVPAQFF. In nucleotides, the CDR3 is TGTGCCAGCAGCTTAGATCACGGTGAAGTCCCGGCGCAGTTCTTC.

The chain employs TRBV4-1 and TRBJ1-1; no reliable D call. Germline V gene sequence: CDR1 MGHRA, CDR2 YSYEKL. The CDR3 is made up of 13 amino acids. With 6 bases removed from V and 4 bases from J, the gap between germline ends came to 12 bases. The CDR3: CASSLTDSTEAFF. CDR3 nucleotides: TGCGCCAGCAGTCTCACTGACTCCACTGAAGCTTTCTTT.

This clonotype was seen more than once but under ten times. The V and J genes are TRBV5-6 and TRBJ1-5; 10 nucleotides agree with TRBD1. J lost 7 bases, V lost 4 bases, and 14 bases had no gene match. The CDR3 is made up of 17 amino acids. Germline CDR1 SGHDT, CDR2 YYEEEE. The CDR3 coding sequence is TGTGCCAGCAGCGGCGGGACAGGGGATTCTGCGGCGCAGCCCCAGCATTTT. Protein product: CASSGGTGDSAAQPQHF.

This clonotype was detected many times. The genes are TRBV28 and TRBJ2-5, with D uncertain. Trimming removed 5 bases from V and 7 bases from J, with 14 bases in between. Per germline, CDR1 MDHEN and CDR2 SYDVKM. This CDR3 is built from 13 residues. The CDR3 is CASSRGPKGTQYF. The CDR3 region has the DNA TGTGCCAGCAGTCGCGGACCGAAGGGGACCCAGTACTTC.

This clonotype showed up many times. The rearrangement links TRBV12-3 or TRBV12-4 to TRBJ2-3, with 8 bases identical to TRBD2. After removal of 3 bases from V and 0 bases from J, the junction contained 2 bases not matched to a gene. This CDR3 spans 15 amino acids. CDR3 in DNA: TGTGCCAGCAGTTTTGCTAGCGGGAGCACAGATACGCAGTATTTT. It yields the protein CASSFASGSTDTQYF.

The chain couples TRBV2 to TRBJ2-1; 10 positions agree with TRBD1. Per the germline V gene, CDR1 is SNHLY and CDR2 is FYNNEI. The CDR3 has 13 residues. V trimming: 10 bases; J trimming: 8 bases; junction bases outside the gene matches: 8. In DNA, the CDR3 is TGTGCCAAAGCCGGGACAGGGGTCCATGAGCAGTTCTTC. This gives the protein CAKAGTGVHEQFF.

CDR3 region: CASSHTVDTQYF. The CDR3 coding sequence is TGTGCCAGCAGCCACACGGTGGATACGCAGTATTTT. The chain carries TRBV11-3 and TRBJ2-3; D gene ambiguous. Trimming took off 5 bases at V and 6 bases at J, with 9 bases between the two ends. Germline CDR1 reads SGHNT; CDR2 reads YENEEA. The CDR3 length is 12 residues.

This clonotype was detected ten times or more. The chain is built from TRBV11-1 and TRBJ1-4; D ambiguous. The CDR3 length is 14 residues. V was trimmed by 5 bases and J by 7 bases, leaving 14 bases between them. CDR1 is SGHAT and CDR2 is FQDESV in the germline V gene (reference sequence). The CDR3 DNA is TGTGCCAGCAGCCAAGACTTACGGGGTGAAAAACTGTTTTTT. As protein: CASSQDLRGEKLFF.

There are a few counts of this clonotype. The chain is built from TRBV11-2 and TRBJ2-7; TRBD1 matches at 7 bases. V was pared by 4 bases and J by 7 bases, with 13 bases of the junction left unmatched. This CDR3 contains 15 residues. Germline values: CDR1 SGHAT, CDR2 FQNNGV. The CDR3 loop is CASSSGGQRMEEQYF. CDR3 nucleotide sequence: TGTGCCAGCAGCTCAGGGGGACAGAGAATGGAGGAGCAGTACTTC.